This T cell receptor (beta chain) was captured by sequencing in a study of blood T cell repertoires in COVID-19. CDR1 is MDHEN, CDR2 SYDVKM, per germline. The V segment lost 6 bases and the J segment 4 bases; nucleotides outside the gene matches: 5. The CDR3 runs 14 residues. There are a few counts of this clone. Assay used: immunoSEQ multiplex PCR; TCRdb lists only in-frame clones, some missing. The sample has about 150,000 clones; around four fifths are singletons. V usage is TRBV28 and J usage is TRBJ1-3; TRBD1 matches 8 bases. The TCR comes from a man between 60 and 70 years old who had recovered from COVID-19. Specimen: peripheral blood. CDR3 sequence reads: CASRGTGPGNTIYF. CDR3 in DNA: TGTGCCAGCAGGGGGACAGGCCCCGGAAACACCATATATTTT.